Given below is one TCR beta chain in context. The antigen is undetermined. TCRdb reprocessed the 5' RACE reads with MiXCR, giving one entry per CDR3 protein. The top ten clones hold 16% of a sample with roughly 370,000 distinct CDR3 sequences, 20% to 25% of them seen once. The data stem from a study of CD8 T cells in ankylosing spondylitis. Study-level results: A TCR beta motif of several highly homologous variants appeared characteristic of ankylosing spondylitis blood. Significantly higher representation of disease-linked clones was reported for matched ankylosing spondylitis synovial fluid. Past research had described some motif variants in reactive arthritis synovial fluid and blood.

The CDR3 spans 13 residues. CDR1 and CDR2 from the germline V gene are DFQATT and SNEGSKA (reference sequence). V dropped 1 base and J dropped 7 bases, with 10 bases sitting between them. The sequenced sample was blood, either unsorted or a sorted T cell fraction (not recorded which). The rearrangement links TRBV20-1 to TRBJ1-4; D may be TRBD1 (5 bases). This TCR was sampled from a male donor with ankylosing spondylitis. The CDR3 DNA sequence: TGCAGTGCTAGAGCCAGGGTGGGTGAAAAACTGTTTTTT. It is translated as CSARARVGEKLFF.